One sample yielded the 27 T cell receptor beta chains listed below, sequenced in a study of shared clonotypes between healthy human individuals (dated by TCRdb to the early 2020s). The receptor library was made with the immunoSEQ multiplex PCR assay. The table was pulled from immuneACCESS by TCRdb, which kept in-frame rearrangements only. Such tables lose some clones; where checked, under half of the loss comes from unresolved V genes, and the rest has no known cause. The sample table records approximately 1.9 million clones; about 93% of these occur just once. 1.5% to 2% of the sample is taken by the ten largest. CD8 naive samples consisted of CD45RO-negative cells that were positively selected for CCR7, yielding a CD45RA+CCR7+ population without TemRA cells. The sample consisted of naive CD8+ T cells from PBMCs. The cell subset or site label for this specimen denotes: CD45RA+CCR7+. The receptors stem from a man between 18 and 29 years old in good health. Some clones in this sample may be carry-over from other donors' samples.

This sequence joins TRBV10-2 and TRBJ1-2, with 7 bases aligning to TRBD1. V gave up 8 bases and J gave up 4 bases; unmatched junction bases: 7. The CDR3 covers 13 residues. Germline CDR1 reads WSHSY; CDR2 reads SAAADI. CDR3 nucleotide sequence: TGCGCCAGCCTAGACAGGGAAGCCTATGGCTACACCTTC. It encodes CASLDREAYGYTF.

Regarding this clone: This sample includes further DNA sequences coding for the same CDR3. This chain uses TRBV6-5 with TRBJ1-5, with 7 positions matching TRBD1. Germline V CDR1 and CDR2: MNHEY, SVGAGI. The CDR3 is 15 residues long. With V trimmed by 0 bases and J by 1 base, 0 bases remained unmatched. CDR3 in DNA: TGTGCCAGCAGTTACTCGGGACAGAGCAATCAGCCCCAGCATTTT. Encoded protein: CASSYSGQSNQPQHF.

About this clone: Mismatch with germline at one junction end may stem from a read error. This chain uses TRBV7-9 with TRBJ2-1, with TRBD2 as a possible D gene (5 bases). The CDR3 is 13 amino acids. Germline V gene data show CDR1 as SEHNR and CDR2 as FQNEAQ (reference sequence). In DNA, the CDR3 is TGTGCCAGCAGCTCGGAGGTACCCTTGGAAAGGGTCTTC. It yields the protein CASSSEVPLERVF.

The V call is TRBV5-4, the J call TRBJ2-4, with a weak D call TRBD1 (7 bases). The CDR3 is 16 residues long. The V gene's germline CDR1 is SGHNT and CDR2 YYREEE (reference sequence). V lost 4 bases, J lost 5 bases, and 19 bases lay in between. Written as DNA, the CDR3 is TGTGCCAGCAGCGTTGCCCCTCAGGGGGGTGAAAACATTCAGTACTTC. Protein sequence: CASSVAPQGGENIQYF.

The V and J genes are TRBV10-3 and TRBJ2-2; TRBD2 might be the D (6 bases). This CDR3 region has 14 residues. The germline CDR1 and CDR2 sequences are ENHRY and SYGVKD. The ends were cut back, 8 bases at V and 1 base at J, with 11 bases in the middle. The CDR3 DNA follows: TGTGCCATCCAGGCGGGACGGAACACCGGGGAGCTGTTTTTT. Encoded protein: CAIQAGRNTGELFF.

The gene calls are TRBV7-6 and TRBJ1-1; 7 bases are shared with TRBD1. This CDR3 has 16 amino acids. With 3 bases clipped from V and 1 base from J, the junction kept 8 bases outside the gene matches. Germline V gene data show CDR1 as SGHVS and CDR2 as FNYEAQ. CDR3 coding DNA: TGTGCCAGCAGCTTGGGGCCCGCAGGGGGGAACACTGAAGCTTTCTTT. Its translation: CASSLGPAGGNTEAFF.

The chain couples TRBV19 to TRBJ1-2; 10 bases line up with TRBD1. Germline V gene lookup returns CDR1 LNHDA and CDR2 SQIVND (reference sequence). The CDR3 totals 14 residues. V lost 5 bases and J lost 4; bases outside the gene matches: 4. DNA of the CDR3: TGTGCCAGTAGTCCACGGGACAGGGGCTATGGCTACACCTTC. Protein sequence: CASSPRDRGYGYTF.

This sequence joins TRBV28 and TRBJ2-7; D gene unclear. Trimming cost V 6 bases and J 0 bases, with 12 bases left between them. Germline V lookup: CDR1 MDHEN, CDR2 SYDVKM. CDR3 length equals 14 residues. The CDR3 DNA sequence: TGTGCCAGCAGCTCCCCCGACTTCTCCTACGAGCAGTACTTC. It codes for CASSSPDFSYEQYF. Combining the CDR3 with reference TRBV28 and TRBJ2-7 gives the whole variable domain DVKVTQSSRYLVKRTGEKVFLECVQDMDHENMFWYRQDPGLGLRLIYFSYDVKMKEKGDIPEGYSVSREKKERFSLILESASTNQTSMYLCASSSPDFSYEQYFGPGTRLTVT.

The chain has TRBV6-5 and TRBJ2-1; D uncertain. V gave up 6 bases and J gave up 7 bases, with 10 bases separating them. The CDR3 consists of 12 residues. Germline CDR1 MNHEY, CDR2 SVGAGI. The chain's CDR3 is CASSDTDNEQFF. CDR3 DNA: TGTGCCAGCAGCGACACCGATAATGAGCAGTTCTTC.

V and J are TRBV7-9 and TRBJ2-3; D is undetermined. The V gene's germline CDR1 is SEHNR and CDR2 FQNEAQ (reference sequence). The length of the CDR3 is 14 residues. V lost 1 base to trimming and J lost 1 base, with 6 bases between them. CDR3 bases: TGTGCCAGCAGCTTAGGCAAACGCACAGATACGCAGTATTTT. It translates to CASSLGKRTDTQYF.

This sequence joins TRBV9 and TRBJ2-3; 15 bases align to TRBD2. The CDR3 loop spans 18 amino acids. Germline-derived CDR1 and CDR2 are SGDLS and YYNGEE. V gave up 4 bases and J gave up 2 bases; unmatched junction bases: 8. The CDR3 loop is CASSRGLAGGTLTDTQYF. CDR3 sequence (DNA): TGTGCCAGCAGCCGGGGACTAGCGGGAGGTACCCTCACAGATACGCAGTATTTT.

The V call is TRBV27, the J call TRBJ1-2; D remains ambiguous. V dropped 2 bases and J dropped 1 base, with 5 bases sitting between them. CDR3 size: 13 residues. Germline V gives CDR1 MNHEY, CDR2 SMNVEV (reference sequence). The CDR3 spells CASSLQVNYGYTF. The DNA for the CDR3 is TGTGCCAGCAGTTTACAGGTTAACTATGGCTACACCTTC.

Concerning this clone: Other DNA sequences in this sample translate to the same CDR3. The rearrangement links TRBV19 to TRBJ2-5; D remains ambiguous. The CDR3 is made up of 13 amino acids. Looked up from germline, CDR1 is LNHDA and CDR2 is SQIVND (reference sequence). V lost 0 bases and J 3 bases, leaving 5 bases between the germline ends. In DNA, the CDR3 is TGTGCCAGTAGTATAGATCTCGAAGAGACCCAGTACTTC. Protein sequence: CASSIDLEETQYF.

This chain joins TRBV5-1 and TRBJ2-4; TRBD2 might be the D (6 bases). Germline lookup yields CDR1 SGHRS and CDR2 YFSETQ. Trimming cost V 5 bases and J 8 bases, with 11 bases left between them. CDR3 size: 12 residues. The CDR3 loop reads CASRGVADIQYF. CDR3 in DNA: TGCGCCAGCAGAGGGGTAGCGGACATTCAGTACTTC.

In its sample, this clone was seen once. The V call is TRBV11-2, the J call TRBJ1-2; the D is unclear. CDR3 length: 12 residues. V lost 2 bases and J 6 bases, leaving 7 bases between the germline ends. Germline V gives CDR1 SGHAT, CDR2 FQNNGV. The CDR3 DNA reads TGTGCCAGCAGCTTACCAACGAATGGCTACACCTTC. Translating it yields CASSLPTNGYTF.

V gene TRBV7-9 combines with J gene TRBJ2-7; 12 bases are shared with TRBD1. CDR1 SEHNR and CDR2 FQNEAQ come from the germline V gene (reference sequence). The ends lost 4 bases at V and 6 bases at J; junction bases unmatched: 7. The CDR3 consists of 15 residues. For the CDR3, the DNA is TGTGCCAGCAGCTCTGGGGACAGGGGGCAGTCCGAGCAGTACTTC. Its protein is CASSSGDRGQSEQYF.

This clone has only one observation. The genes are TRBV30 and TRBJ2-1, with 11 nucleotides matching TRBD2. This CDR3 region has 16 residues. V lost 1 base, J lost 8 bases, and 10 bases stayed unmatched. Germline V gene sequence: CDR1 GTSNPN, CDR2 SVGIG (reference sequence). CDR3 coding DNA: TGTGCCTGGAGTGCCTTGACTAGCGGGATAGGGGATGAGCAGTTCTTC. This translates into CAWSALTSGIGDEQFF.

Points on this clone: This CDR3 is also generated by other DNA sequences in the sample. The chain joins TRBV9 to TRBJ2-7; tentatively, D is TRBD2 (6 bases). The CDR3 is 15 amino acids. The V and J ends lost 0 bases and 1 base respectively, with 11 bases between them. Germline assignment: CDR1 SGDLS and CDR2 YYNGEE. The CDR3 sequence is CASSVGGGLSYEQYF. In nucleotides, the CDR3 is TGTGCCAGCAGCGTAGGAGGAGGACTATCCTACGAGCAGTACTTC.

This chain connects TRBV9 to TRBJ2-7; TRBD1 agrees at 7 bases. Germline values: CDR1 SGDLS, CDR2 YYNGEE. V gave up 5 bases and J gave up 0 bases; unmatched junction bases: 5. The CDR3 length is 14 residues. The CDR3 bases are TGTGCCAGCAGTAGGGGGCAGAACTCCTACGAGCAGTACTTC. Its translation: CASSRGQNSYEQYF.

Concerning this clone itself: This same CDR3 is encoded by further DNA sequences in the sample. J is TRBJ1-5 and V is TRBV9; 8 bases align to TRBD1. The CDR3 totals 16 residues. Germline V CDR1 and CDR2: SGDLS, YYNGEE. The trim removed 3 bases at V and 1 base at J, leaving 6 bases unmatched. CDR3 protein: CASSAGTGGSNQPQHF. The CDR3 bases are TGTGCCAGCAGCGCCGGGACAGGTGGAAGCAATCAGCCCCAGCATTTT.

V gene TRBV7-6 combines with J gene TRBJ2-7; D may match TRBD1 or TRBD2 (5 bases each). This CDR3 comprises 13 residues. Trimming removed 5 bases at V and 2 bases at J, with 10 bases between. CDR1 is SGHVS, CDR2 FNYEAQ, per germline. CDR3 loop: CASSRDGAYEQYF. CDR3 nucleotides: TGTGCCAGCAGCCGGGACGGAGCCTACGAGCAGTACTTC.

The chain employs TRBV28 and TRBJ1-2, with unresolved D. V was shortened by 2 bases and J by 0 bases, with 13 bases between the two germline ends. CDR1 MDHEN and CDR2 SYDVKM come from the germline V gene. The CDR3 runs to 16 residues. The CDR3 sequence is CASSLGWGSANYGYTF. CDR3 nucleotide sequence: TGTGCCAGCAGTTTAGGGTGGGGTTCAGCTAACTATGGCTACACCTTC.

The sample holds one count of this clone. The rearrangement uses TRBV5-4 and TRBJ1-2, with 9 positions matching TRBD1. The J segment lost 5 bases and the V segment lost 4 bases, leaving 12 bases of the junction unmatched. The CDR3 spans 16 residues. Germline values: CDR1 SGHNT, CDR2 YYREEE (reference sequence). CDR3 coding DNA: TGTGCCAGCAGCCTACGACGCGAGACAGGGGGATATGGCTACACCTTC. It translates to CASSLRRETGGYGYTF.

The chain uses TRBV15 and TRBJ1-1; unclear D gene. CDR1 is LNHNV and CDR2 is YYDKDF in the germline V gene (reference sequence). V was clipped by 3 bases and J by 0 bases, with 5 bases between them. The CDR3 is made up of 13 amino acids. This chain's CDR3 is CATSRSMNTEAFF. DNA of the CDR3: TGTGCCACCAGCAGGAGTATGAACACTGAAGCTTTCTTT. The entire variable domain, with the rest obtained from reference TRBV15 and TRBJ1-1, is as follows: DAMVIQNPRYQVTQFGKPVTLSCSQTLNHNVMYWYQQKSSQAPKLLFHYYDKDFNNEADTPDNFQSRRPNTSFCFLDIRSPGLGDTAMYLCATSRSMNTEAFFGQGTRLTVV.

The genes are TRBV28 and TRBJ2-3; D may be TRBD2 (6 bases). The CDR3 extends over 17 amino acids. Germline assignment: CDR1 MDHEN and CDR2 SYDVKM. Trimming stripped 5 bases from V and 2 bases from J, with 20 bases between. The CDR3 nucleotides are TGTGCCAGCAGTCGGGGGAGGAGTAGGGGTGACACAGATACGCAGTATTTT. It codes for CASSRGRSRGDTDTQYF.

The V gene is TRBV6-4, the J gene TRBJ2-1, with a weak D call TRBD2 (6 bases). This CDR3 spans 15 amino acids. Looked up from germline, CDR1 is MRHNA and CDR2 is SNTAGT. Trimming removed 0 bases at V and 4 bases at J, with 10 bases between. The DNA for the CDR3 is TGTGCCAGCAGTGACTCGGGCGGGGCTTACAATGAGCAGTTCTTC. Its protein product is CASSDSGGAYNEQFF.

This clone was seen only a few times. The DNA for the CDR3 is TGTGCCAGCAGCTTGGCCTCGGCCGTCCGGGGAGCTTTCTTT. It yields the protein CASSLASAVRGAFF. J is TRBJ1-1 and V is TRBV5-5; no clear D gene. CDR3 size: 14 residues. The germline V and J ends were trimmed by 0 bases and 10 bases, with 16 bases remaining between them. Germline V gene sequence: CDR1 SGHKS, CDR2 YYEKEE (reference sequence).